The 30 T cell receptor beta chains below all came from one sample that was sequenced in a study of metastatic and nonmetastatic thyroid tumors. Each patient came to thyroid surgery without any prior treatment (of any kind). With MiXCR, TCRdb reprocessed the PCR reads. The sample lists 22,000 or so clones; approximately 11% were seen once. The sequencing sample was made of blood. Receptor source: a female donor with papillary thyroid cancer or a benign thyroid nodule (not recorded which). Some clones in this sample may be carry-over from other donors' samples.

This clone appeared many times. The chain couples TRBV19 to TRBJ1-5, with 7 bases that match TRBD1. V was clipped by 3 bases and J by 6 bases; unmatched bases: 5. This CDR3 has 14 amino acids. CDR1 LNHDA and CDR2 SQIVND come from the germline V gene (reference sequence). CDR3 nucleotides: TGTGCCAGTAGTATGAGGGGGCTCGGTCAGCCCCAGCATTTT. Amino acid sequence: CASSMRGLGQPQHF.

This clone was seen just once. A much bigger clone sits one base away, suggesting this may be a read error. The chain is built from TRBV11-2 and TRBJ2-2; TRBD2 matches at 8 bases. Germline assignment: CDR1 SGHAT and CDR2 FQNNGV. The CDR3 length is 16 residues. The CDR3: CVSSQPRGGYSGELFF. The CDR3 region has the DNA TGTGTCAGCAGCCAACCCCGGGGGGGGTATTCCGGGGAGCTGTTTTTT.

This clone turned up a few times. A much larger clone sits a single nucleotide away, making a read error possible. The chain is built from TRBV27 and TRBJ2-5; D ambiguous. The DNA end is more similar to TRBJ2-1, so the J call may be wrong. CDR3 length: 14 residues. Germline CDR1 is MNHEY and CDR2 is SMNVEV (reference sequence). CDR3 nucleotides: TGTGCCAGCAGTTTATCGTCCGTTTTCAATGAGCAGTTCTTC. Translating it yields CASSLSSVFNEQFF.

Notes on this clone: Just one base apart from a much larger clone, this may be a read error. The gene calls are TRBV20-1 and TRBJ2-5; 7 bases agree with TRBD1. Trimming removed 6 bases from V and 1 base from J; junction bases left unmatched: 5. Germline lookup yields CDR1 DFQATT and CDR2 SNEGSKA (reference sequence). This CDR3 has 13 residues. As DNA, the CDR3 is TGCAGTGCCGGACAGGTAACCCAAGAGACCCAGTACTTC. Translating gives CSAGQVTQETQYF.

V is TRBV5-1 and J is TRBJ2-1, with D tentatively TRBD1 (6 bases). The CDR3 totals 13 residues. Deletions cut 4 bases from V and 7 bases from J, with 12 bases between. Germline V gene data show CDR1 as SGHRS and CDR2 as YFSETQ. The CDR3 bases are TGCGCCAGCAGCCAACTTCAGGGGAATGAGCAGTTCTTC. This sequence encodes CASSQLQGNEQFF.

At least ten counts were recorded for this clone. The CDR3 bases are TGCAGTGCTGATGGAGGACTAGCGGGAGTACCACCTTTCTACGAGCAGTACTTC. Amino acid sequence: CSADGGLAGVPPFYEQYF. The chain uses TRBV20-1 and TRBJ2-7; 13 bases match TRBD2. Looked up from germline, CDR1 is DFQATT and CDR2 is SNEGSKA (reference sequence). The V and J ends lost 5 bases and 3 bases, in that order; junction bases with no gene match: 16. The length of the CDR3 is 18 residues.

This clone was found a few times. V and J are TRBV6-1 and TRBJ1-2; 7 bases agree with TRBD1. The germline gives CDR1 MNHNS, CDR2 SASEGT. This CDR3 is 16 amino acids long. The J segment lost 4 bases and the V segment lost 7 bases, leaving 15 bases of the junction unmatched. The CDR3 region has the DNA TGTGCCAGCATCCCACCGCGACAGGGTGCCGTCTATGGCTACACCTTC. It yields the protein CASIPPRQGAVYGYTF.

The rearrangement links TRBV30 to TRBJ2-1; possibly TRBD1 for D (5 bases). Per germline, CDR1 GTSNPN and CDR2 SVGIG (reference sequence). Deletions cut 3 bases from V and 7 bases from J, with 13 bases between. CDR3 length: 13 amino acids. The CDR3 region has the DNA TGTGCCTGGAGCCTGATAAGGGGAAATGAGCAGTTCTTC. Its protein is CAWSLIRGNEQFF.

This clone appeared many times. V is TRBV20-1 and J is TRBJ2-3, with D perhaps matching TRBD2 (7 bases). CDR3 length: 17 residues. Germline V CDR1 and CDR2: DFQATT, SNEGSKA (reference sequence). V lost 4 bases, J lost 3 bases, and 23 bases lay in between. The CDR3 nucleotides are TGCAGTGCTATTGAGCCGAGGGGGGAGGGCGGGACAGATACGCAGTATTTT. Translating gives CSAIEPRGEGGTDTQYF.

Many counts were recorded for this clone. As DNA, the CDR3 is TGTGCCAGCTCCCCCGGGGATCAGCCCCAGCATTTT. Protein: CASSPGDQPQHF. The chain has TRBV18 and TRBJ1-5; no definite D call. This CDR3 is 12 amino acids long. Germline CDR1 KGHSH, CDR2 LQKENI. Between the trimmed V and J ends, which lost 6 bases and 5 bases, there was a span of 8 bases.

This clone was recorded at least ten times. This chain uses TRBV30 with TRBJ2-7, with a weak D call TRBD1 (6 bases). CDR3 size: 12 residues. CDR1 is GTSNPN and CDR2 is SVGIG in the germline V gene (reference sequence). V was cut by 2 bases and J by 4 bases, with 9 bases left in between. The CDR3 reads CAWSLQGYEQYF. The CDR3 DNA reads as TGTGCCTGGAGTTTACAGGGTTACGAGCAGTACTTC.

This clone is termed medium-sized. The chain couples TRBV27 to TRBJ2-7; D might be TRBD2 (6 bases). CDR1 is MNHEY and CDR2 is SMNVEV in the germline V gene (reference sequence). This CDR3 is built from 13 residues. V lost 3 bases and J lost 3, with 9 bases in between. In DNA form, the CDR3 reads TGTGCCAGCAGTTTGGGGAGGAACTACGAGCAGTACTTC. Its translation: CASSLGRNYEQYF.

This clone is classed as medium-sized (0.01 to 0.1%). This rearrangement joins TRBV12-3 or TRBV12-4 to TRBJ2-7; D not certain. Trimming removed 6 bases at V and 2 bases at J, with 8 bases between. This CDR3 spans 12 amino acids. The CDR3 region is CASRGWAYEQYF. CDR3 nucleotide sequence: TGTGCCAGCAGGGGTTGGGCCTACGAGCAGTACTTC.

Concerning this clone itself: This may stem from a read error, because a much larger clone lies one nucleotide away. J is TRBJ2-3 and V is TRBV7-9; D is uncertain. CDR1 SEHNR and CDR2 FQNEAQ come from the germline V gene (reference sequence). The CDR3 length is 12 residues. The CDR3 DNA reads TGTGTCAGCAGCTTATCGGAGTCAACGCAGTATTTT. Translated, it gives CVSSLSESTQYF.

Many counts were recorded for this clone. The chain employs TRBV20-1 and TRBJ1-5; tentative D call: TRBD1 (6 bases). Germline values: CDR1 DFQATT, CDR2 SNEGSKA (reference sequence). Trimming removed 6 bases from V and 6 bases from J, with 18 bases in between. The CDR3 has 14 residues. The DNA for the CDR3 is TGCAGTGCCCGAAGGCCAGGGGATGCTCAGCCCCAGCATTTT. Encoded protein: CSARRPGDAQPQHF.

As to this clone: A much larger clone is a single base away; this may be a read error. Other DNA sequences in this specimen translate into the identical CDR3. This sequence joins TRBV5-1 and TRBJ2-5; 11 bases map to TRBD2. This CDR3 comprises 15 residues. Germline values: CDR1 SGHRS, CDR2 YFSETQ. CDR3: CASSYGTSGQETQYF. Here the CDR3 DNA reads TGCGCCAGTAGCTACGGGACTAGCGGACAAGAGACCCAGTACTTC.

In this sample, this clone turned up a few times. This rearrangement joins TRBV18 to TRBJ1-5; D may be TRBD1 (6 bases). CDR1 is KGHSH, CDR2 LQKENI, per germline. Trimming took off 3 bases at V and 6 bases at J, with 15 bases between the two ends. This CDR3 region has 15 residues. Here the CDR3 DNA reads TGTGCCAGCTCACCGGAACAGGGCTTGGGTCAGCCCCAGCATTTT. Translating it yields CASSPEQGLGQPQHF.

This clone was counted ten times or more. Possible read error: a much larger clone is one base away. Other DNA sequences in this specimen translate into the identical CDR3. The gene calls are TRBV28 and TRBJ1-5; 8 bases fit TRBD1. This CDR3 has 16 amino acids. Germline V gives CDR1 MDHEN, CDR2 SYDVKM. CDR3 in amino acids: CASSLSGQGRNQPQHF. In DNA form, the CDR3 reads TGCGCCAGCAGTTTGAGCGGACAGGGTCGCAATCAGCCCCAGCATTTT. Looking up the rest from reference TRBV28 and TRBJ1-5 gives the full variable domain: DVKVTQSSRYLVKRTGEKVFLECVQDMDHENMFWYRQDPGLGLRLIYFSYDVKMKEKGDIPEGYSVSREKKERFSLILESASTNQTSMYLCASSLSGQGRNQPQHFGDGTRLSIL.

This clone was seen many times. This CDR3 is also generated by other DNA sequences in the sample. The chain carries TRBV5-4 and TRBJ2-2; 7 nucleotides agree with TRBD1. The CDR3 sequence is 15 residues long. Germline V gene sequence: CDR1 SGHNT, CDR2 YYREEE (reference sequence). J lost 1 base, V lost 6 bases, and 6 bases had no gene match. CDR3 protein: CASNPGTENTGELFF. The CDR3 DNA follows: TGTGCCAGCAATCCCGGGACAGAGAACACCGGGGAGCTGTTTTTT. Full variable domain (rest looked up from reference TRBV5-4 and TRBJ2-2): ETGVTQSPTHLIKTRGQQVTLRCSSQSGHNTVSWYQQALGQGPQFIFQYYREEENGRGNFPPRFSGLQFPNYSSELNVNALELDDSALYLCASNPGTENTGELFFGEGSRLTVL.

There are many counts of this clone. The rearrangement links TRBV9 to TRBJ2-1; 13 bases line up with TRBD2. Per germline, CDR1 SGDLS and CDR2 YYNGEE. The CDR3 has 18 residues. With 4 bases clipped from V and 0 bases from J, the junction kept 7 bases outside the gene matches. CDR3: CASSPRTSGSVSYNEQFF. The CDR3 coding sequence is TGTGCCAGCAGCCCAAGGACTAGCGGGAGTGTCTCCTACAATGAGCAGTTCTTC. Full variable domain (remainder filled in from reference TRBV9 and TRBJ2-1): DSGVTQTPKHLITATGQRVTLRCSPRSGDLSVYWYQQSLDQGLQFLIQYYNGEERAKGNILERFSAQQFPDLHSELNLSSLELGDSALYFCASSPRTSGSVSYNEQFFGPGTRLTVL.

The chain links TRBV6-1 to TRBJ1-3; 8 bases align to TRBD1. Germline V CDR1 and CDR2: MNHNS, SASEGT. Losses at the gene ends were 5 bases for V and 6 bases for J; bases not matched to a gene: 12. The CDR3 spans 16 residues. The CDR3 loop reads CASSTIQGASVNTIYF. DNA for the CDR3: TGTGCCAGCAGTACGATTCAGGGGGCGTCAGTAAACACCATATATTTT.

This clone showed up many times. The chain employs TRBV7-9 and TRBJ1-3; no clear D. CDR3 length: 15 amino acids. Per the germline V gene, CDR1 is SEHNR and CDR2 is FQNEAQ (reference sequence). Deletions cut 1 base from V and 0 bases from J, with 7 bases between. The CDR3 DNA sequence: TGTGCCAGCAGCTTAGGGGGAGCCTCTGGAAACACCATATATTTT. Translating gives CASSLGGASGNTIYF.

This clone was picked up many times. The V and J genes are TRBV19 and TRBJ1-2; D gene uncertain. V was trimmed by 6 bases and J by 3 bases, leaving 17 bases between them. The length of the CDR3 is 15 residues. Looked up from germline, CDR1 is LNHDA and CDR2 is SQIVND (reference sequence). CDR3 sequence (DNA): TGTGCCAGTAGACCCTCCGATTGGGGTCACTATGGCTACACCTTC. Amino acid sequence: CASRPSDWGHYGYTF.

This sequence joins TRBV5-6 and TRBJ2-5; the D is unclear. Trimming stripped 3 bases from V and 3 bases from J, with 12 bases between. Germline V lookup: CDR1 SGHDT, CDR2 YYEEEE. The CDR3 extends over 14 amino acids. The CDR3: CASSSYLREETQYF. The CDR3 DNA reads as TGTGCCAGCAGCTCGTATCTAAGAGAAGAGACCCAGTACTTC.

This clone was recorded a few times. One end of the junction is discordant with germline, which a read error may explain. The V gene is TRBV27, the J gene TRBJ1-5; D gene uncertain. This CDR3 has 14 residues. Germline loops: CDR1 MNHEY, CDR2 SMNVEV (reference sequence). The CDR3 DNA sequence: TGCACCAGCAGTTTATACGGGAATTTAGGTCCCCAGCATTTT. The encoded protein is CTSSLYGNLGPQHF.

This clone came up many times. This rearrangement joins TRBV28 to TRBJ2-5; 9 bases are shared with TRBD1. V shed 6 bases and J 3 bases; nucleotides not matched to a gene: 2. The CDR3 is 13 amino acids. Germline assignment: CDR1 MDHEN and CDR2 SYDVKM. CDR3 loop: CASRRTGEETQYF. The CDR3, as DNA: TGTGCCAGCAGACGGACAGGGGAAGAGACCCAGTACTTC.

This clone came up many times. V gene TRBV7-2 combines with J gene TRBJ1-2; no definite D call. The CDR3 consists of 12 residues. Germline lookup yields CDR1 SGHTA and CDR2 FQGNSA. The V end lost 5 bases, the J end lost 4 bases, and 8 bases lay between the germline ends. CDR3 in amino acids: CASSIPSYGYTF. The CDR3 DNA is TGTGCCAGCAGCATACCATCCTATGGCTACACCTTC.

This clone was picked up many times. The chain recombines TRBV27 with TRBJ2-5; D might be TRBD1 or TRBD2, each matching 5 bases. This CDR3 comprises 15 residues. The V end lost 3 bases, the J end lost 2 bases, and 13 bases lay between the germline ends. Germline V gene lookup returns CDR1 MNHEY and CDR2 SMNVEV (reference sequence). CDR3 residues: CASSLAGAGQETQYF. CDR3 nucleotides: TGTGCCAGCAGTTTGGCCGGGGCAGGGCAAGAGACCCAGTACTTC.

The chain uses TRBV5-1 and TRBJ1-1; 8 nucleotides align to TRBD1. Germline CDR1 SGHRS, CDR2 YFSETQ. Trimming took 1 base from V and 0 from J; bases not matched to a gene: 2. The CDR3 totals 15 residues. CDR3 protein: CASSLQGALNTEAFF. DNA of the CDR3: TGCGCCAGCAGCTTGCAGGGGGCTTTGAACACTGAAGCTTTCTTT.

As regards this clone: This clone may be a read error of a much larger clone one base away. V and J are TRBV5-1 and TRBJ2-7, with 7 positions matching TRBD1. Germline CDR1 SGHRS, CDR2 YFSETQ. This CDR3 contains 14 residues. With V trimmed by 1 base and J by 4 bases, 5 bases remained unmatched. Written as DNA, the CDR3 is TGCGCCAGCAGCTTGTCTTCGACAGGGTACGAGCAGTACTTC. This encodes CASSLSSTGYEQYF. Supplemented by reference TRBV5-1 and TRBJ2-7, the full variable domain reads KAGVTQTPRYLIKTRGQQVTLSCSPISGHRSVSWYQQTPGQGLQFLFEYFSETQRNKGNFPGRFSGRQFSNSRSEMNVSTLELGDSALYLCASSLSSTGYEQYFGPGTRLTVT.